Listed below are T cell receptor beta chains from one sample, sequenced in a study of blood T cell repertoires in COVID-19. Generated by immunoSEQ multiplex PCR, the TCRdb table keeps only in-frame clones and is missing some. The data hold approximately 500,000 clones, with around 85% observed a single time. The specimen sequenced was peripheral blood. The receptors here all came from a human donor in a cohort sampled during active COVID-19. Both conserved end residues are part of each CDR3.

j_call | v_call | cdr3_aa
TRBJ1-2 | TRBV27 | CASSPGQVLYGYTF
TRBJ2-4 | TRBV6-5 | CASSRVGGGKNIQYF
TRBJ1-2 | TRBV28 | CASSLQGGYTF
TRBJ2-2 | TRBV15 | CATSRDRLAGGWTGGGELFF
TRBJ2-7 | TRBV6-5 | CASSSLAGGPYEQYF
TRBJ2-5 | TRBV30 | CAWSHNRGQETQYF
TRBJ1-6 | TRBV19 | CASSPGQYNSPLHF
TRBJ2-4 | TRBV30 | CAWSVRGVSNIQYF
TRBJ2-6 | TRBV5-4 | CASSRTGGSSGANVLTF
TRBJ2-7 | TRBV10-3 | CAIRDGTSGSAYEQYF
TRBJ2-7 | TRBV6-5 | CASSGKAGGTYEQYF
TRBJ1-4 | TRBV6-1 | CASSASALTGGGKREKLFF
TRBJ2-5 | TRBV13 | CASSPTRAGGAVETQYF
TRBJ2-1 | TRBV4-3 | CASSQDIGSSYNEQFF
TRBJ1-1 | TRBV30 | CAWSVPGGGNTEAFF
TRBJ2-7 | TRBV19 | CASSILPAGEQYF
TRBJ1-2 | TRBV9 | CASAKGGPLYGYTF
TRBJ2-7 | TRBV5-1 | CASSPHRGTWEQYF
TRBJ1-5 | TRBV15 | CATSRDKTRNQPQHF
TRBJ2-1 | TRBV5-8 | CASSRTSSVEQFF
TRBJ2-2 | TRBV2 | CASSWAPGLAGEYRPGELFF
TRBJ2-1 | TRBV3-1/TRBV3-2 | CASSPGVLKDEQFF
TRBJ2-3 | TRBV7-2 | CASRGASGFTDTQYF
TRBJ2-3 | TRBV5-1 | CASSEGTSSDTQYF
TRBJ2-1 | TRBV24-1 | CATSQGFYNEQFF
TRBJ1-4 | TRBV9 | CASSALPGLEEKLFF
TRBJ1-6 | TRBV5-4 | CASSSLGNGYSPLHF
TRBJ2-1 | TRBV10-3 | CAITPGLFYNEQFF
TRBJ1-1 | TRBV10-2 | CASSESRGMNTEAFF
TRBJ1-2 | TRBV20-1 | CSGGPRGYTF
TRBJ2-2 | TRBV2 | CASSLSGSENTGELFF
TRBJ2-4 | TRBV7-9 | CASSLGRRGTQEYF
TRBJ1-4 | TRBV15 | CATSSTRGRGLIANEKLFF
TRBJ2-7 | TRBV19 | CASSTQGGIYEQYF
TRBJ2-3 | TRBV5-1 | CASSSSDTQYF
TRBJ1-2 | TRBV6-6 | CASSYNIQGQGGYTF
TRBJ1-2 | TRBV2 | CASSEEGKAVGYTF
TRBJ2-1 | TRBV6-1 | CASSEARNGREQFF
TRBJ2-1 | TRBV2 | CASRGSSGSNEQFF
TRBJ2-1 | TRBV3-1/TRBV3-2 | CASSQDITSGRFNEQFF
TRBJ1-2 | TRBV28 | CGVTGGNYGYTF